These T cell receptor beta chains were read from a single sample in a study of OX40 agonist ivuxolimab in advanced cancers. Only in-frame clones appear in the TCRdb table, and some are missing; sequencing was by immunoSEQ multiplex PCR. This table has roughly 74,000 clones, approximately 88% appearing once. The sequenced sample was CD4+ or CD8+ T cells sorted from blood, obtained in a trial of the OX40 agonist ivuxolimab. The receptors shown here come from an adult with an advanced solid tumor such as melanoma, head and neck, liver or kidney cancer. Each CDR3 is given with its conserved first and last residue. D genes are given only for firm matches. Clone size is shown for a subset of rows, as once, few, many or a class of expanded clone.

NA	TRBJ2-3	15	TRBV7-2	NA	TGTGCCAGCAGCTCCACGAGACTCGTCACAGATACGCAGTATTTT	CASSSTRLVTDTQYF
NA	TRBJ1-5	15	TRBV15	NA	TGTGCCACCAGCAGGGACCCCATGAGCAATCAGCCCCAGCATTTT	CATSRDPMSNQPQHF
TRBD2	TRBJ2-3	15	TRBV5-4	NA	TGTGCCAGCAGGATAGCGGGGGGGCAGACAGATACGCAGTATTTT	CASRIAGGQTDTQYF
NA	TRBJ1-3	16	TRBV2	NA	TGTGCCAGCAGTGAAGTTGGTCTACGGTCTGGAAACACCATATATTTT	CASSEVGLRSGNTIYF
TRBD1	TRBJ2-7	15	TRBV18	NA	TGTGCCACCAAGACGAACCAGGGGGCAGAGTACGAGCAGTACTTC	CATKTNQGAEYEQYF
NA	TRBJ2-5	15	TRBV19	once	TGTGCCAGTAGTATTGAGAGCACAGGGAGAGAGACCCAGTACTTC	CASSIESTGRETQYF
NA	TRBJ1-1	13	TRBV19	NA	TGTGCCAGTAGTTACAGGGAGAACACTGAAGCTTTCTTT	CASSYRENTEAFF
NA	TRBJ1-1	13	TRBV9	NA	TGTGCCAGCAGCGTACGGATGAACACTGAAGCTTTCTTT	CASSVRMNTEAFF
TRBD2	TRBJ2-2	17	TRBV9	NA	TGTGCCAGCAGCGTAGATTTGGGACTAGCGGGGACCGGGGAGCTGTTTTTT	CASSVDLGLAGTGELFF
NA	TRBJ1-5	13	TRBV29-1	few	TGCAGCGTTGAAACGGGAGTTAATCAGCCCCAGCATTTT	CSVETGVNQPQHF
TRBD1	TRBJ1-2	12	TRBV6-6	NA	TGTGCCACCGAGACAGGGGCGGGCGGCTACACCTTC	CATETGAGGYTF
NA	TRBJ1-2	12	TRBV9	NA	TGTGCCAGCAGCGTCCAGGGCTATGGCTACACCTTC	CASSVQGYGYTF
TRBD2	TRBJ2-3	16	TRBV7-6	NA	TGTGCCAGCAGCTTAGGTGGCGGGAGTCGGACAGATACGCAGTATTTT	CASSLGGGSRTDTQYF
NA	TRBJ1-2	13	TRBV5-6	NA	TGTGCCAGCAGCTTCGTCCGGTCTGCGGGCTACACCTTC	CASSFVRSAGYTF
NA	TRBJ1-5	14	TRBV2	NA	TGTGCCAGCACGGCGCAAAGAGGGGCTCAGCCCCAGCATTTT	CASTAQRGAQPQHF
NA	TRBJ1-3	13	TRBV5-1	once	TGCGCCAGCAGCTTGGGGTTGGGGGACACCATATATTTT	CASSLGLGDTIYF
TRBD1	TRBJ2-3	15	TRBV5-1	NA	TGCGCCAGCAGCTTGGTGGCAGGGGGAGTAGATACGCAGTATTTT	CASSLVAGGVDTQYF
TRBD1	TRBJ1-5	16	TRBV19	NA	TGTGCCAGTAGTATACGGCCGGACAGGGCGGGTCAGCCCCAGCATTTT	CASSIRPDRAGQPQHF
NA	TRBJ2-7	12	TRBV11-2	NA	TGTGCCAGCAGCTTAGATCTACTCGAGCAGTACTTC	CASSLDLLEQYF
NA	TRBJ2-3	15	TRBV7-2	NA	TGTGCCAGCAGCTTAGACAGGGATAGCACAGATACGCAGTATTTT	CASSLDRDSTDTQYF
NA	TRBJ2-1	15	TRBV27	NA	TGTGCCAGCAGCCGAGACAGGAGCTCCTACAATGAGCAGTTCTTC	CASSRDRSSYNEQFF
NA	TRBJ2-3	11	TRBV29-1	NA	TGCAGCGTTGAATCCGGGTCTACGCAGTATTTT	CSVESGSTQYF
TRBD1	TRBJ1-6	12	TRBV2	NA	TGTGCCAGCACGACAGGGATCTCACCCCTCCACTTT	CASTTGISPLHF
NA	TRBJ2-2	14	TRBV7-3	NA	TGTGCCAGCAGCTTAGCGGAAGGGGCAGGGGAGCTGTTTTTT	CASSLAEGAGELFF
NA	TRBJ1-6	15	TRBV7-2	NA	TGTGCCAGCAGCCCCGGGACCGCTAATAGGTCACCCCTCCACTTT	CASSPGTANRSPLHF
TRBD2	TRBJ2-2	16	TRBV19	NA	TGTGCCAGTACCCTACTAGCGGGAGGGAACACCGGGGAGCTGTTTTTT	CASTLLAGGNTGELFF
NA	TRBJ1-5	14	TRBV15	NA	TGTGCCACCAGCAGAGGGACGGCAAATCAGCCCCAGCATTTT	CATSRGTANQPQHF
TRBD1	TRBJ2-5	13	TRBV5-1	NA	TGCGCCAGCAGCCGACAGGGTTCAGAGACCCAGTACTTC	CASSRQGSETQYF
NA	TRBJ2-5	16	TRBV7-9	NA	TGTGCCAGCAGCCCGTTAAAAGGGGAGCCCCAAGAGACCCAGTACTTC	CASSPLKGEPQETQYF
TRBD2	TRBJ2-3	15	TRBV7-3	NA	TGTGCCAGCAGCTTACGAAGCGGGACCACAGATACGCAGTATTTT	CASSLRSGTTDTQYF
NA	TRBJ2-3	16	TRBV4-3	few	TGCGCCAGCAGCCAAGGGGTGAGGCAGGACACAGATACGCAGTATTTT	CASSQGVRQDTDTQYF
NA	TRBJ2-7	15	TRBV7-2	NA	TGTGCCAGCAGCCTCGGACAGCCCGGGTCCTACGAGCAGTACTTC	CASSLGQPGSYEQYF
NA	TRBJ2-2	15	TRBV7-9	NA	TGTGCCAGCAGCTTAAGCGGGCCGAACACCGGGGAGCTGTTTTTT	CASSLSGPNTGELFF
NA	TRBJ1-2	11	TRBV28	few	TGTGCCAGCTCCGTTAACTATGGCTACACCTTC	CASSVNYGYTF
NA	TRBJ2-3	17	TRBV19	NA	TGTGCCAGTAGTGTGGGAATGGCTAGCCACCTTGGTTATACGCAGTATTTT	CASSVGMASHLGYTQYF